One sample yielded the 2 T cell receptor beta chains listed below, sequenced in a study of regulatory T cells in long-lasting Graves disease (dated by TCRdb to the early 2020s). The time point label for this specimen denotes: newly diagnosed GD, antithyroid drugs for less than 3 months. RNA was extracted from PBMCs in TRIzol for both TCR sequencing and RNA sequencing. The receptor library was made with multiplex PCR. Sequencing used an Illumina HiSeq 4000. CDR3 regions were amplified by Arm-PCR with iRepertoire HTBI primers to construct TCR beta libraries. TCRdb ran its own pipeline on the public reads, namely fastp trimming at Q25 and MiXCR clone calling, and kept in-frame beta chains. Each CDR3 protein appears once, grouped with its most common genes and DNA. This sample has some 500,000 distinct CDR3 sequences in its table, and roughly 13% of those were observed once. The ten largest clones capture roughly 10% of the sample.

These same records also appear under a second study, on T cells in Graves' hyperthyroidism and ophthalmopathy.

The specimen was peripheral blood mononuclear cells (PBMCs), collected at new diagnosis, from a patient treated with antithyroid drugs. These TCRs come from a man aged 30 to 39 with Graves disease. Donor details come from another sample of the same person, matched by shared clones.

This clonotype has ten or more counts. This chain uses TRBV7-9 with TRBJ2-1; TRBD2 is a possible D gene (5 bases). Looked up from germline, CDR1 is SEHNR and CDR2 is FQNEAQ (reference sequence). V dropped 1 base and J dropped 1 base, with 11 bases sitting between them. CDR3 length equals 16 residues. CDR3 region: CASSLDRSGSYNEQFF. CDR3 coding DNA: TGTGCCAGCAGCTTAGATCGCAGCGGTTCCTACAATGAGCAGTTCTTC.

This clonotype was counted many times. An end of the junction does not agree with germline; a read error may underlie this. The CDR3 loop reads CASSPGQNTGELFF. In nucleotides, the CDR3 is TGCGCCAGCAGTCCGGGCCAAAACACCGGGGAGCTGTTTTTT. V gene TRBV18 combines with J gene TRBJ2-2; D call uncertain. This CDR3 comprises 14 residues. In germline, CDR1 is KGHSH, CDR2 LQKENI.